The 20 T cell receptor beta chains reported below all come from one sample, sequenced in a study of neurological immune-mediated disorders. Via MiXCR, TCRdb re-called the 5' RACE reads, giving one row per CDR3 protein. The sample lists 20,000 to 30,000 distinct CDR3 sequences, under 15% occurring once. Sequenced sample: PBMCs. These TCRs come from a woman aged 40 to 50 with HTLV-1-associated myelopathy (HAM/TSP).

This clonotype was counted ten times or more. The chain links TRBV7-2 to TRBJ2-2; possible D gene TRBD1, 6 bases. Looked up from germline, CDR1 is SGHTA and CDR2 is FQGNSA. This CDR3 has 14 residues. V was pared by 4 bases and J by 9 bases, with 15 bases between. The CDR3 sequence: CASSSRTVKRELFF. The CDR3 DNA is TGTGCCAGCAGCTCCAGGACAGTGAAGCGGGAGCTGTTTTTT.

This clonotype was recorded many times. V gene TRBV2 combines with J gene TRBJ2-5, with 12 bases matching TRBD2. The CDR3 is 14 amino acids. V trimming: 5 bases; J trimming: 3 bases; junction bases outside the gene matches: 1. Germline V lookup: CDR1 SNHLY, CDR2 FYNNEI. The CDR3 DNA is TGTGCCAGCAGTAGACTAGCGGGGGAAGAGACCCAGTACTTC. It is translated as CASSRLAGEETQYF. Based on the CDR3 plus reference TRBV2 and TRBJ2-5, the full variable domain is EPEVTQTPSHQVTQMGQEVILRCVPISNHLYFYWYRQILGQKVEFLVSFYNNEISEKSEIFDDQFSVERPDGSNFTLKIRSTKLEDSAMYFCASSRLAGEETQYFGPGTRLLVL.

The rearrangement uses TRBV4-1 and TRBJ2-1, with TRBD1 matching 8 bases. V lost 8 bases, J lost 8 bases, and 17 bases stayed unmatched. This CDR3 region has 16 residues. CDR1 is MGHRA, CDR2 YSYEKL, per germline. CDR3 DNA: TGCGCCAGCCAAGATCCCCAGGGGGCCCCGTTGGATGAGCAGTTCTTC. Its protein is CASQDPQGAPLDEQFF.

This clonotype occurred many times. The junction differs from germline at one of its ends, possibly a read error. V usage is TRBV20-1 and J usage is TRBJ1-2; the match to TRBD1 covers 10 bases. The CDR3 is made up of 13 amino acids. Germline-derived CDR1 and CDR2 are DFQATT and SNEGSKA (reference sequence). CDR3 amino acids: CSAPRTGGLATPF. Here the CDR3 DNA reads TGCAGTGCTCCACGGACAGGGGGTCTGGCTACACCCTTC.

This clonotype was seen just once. CDR3 loop: CAGVETGANEQYF. CDR3 nucleotide sequence: TGCGCCGGCGTTGAGACAGGGGCCAACGAGCAGTACTTC. The J gene is TRBJ2-7, the V gene TRBV5-1; 8 bases are shared with TRBD1. Germline lookup yields CDR1 SGHRS and CDR2 YFSETQ. CDR3 length: 13 residues. Unmatched junction bases numbered 11, after V lost 10 bases and J lost 5 bases.

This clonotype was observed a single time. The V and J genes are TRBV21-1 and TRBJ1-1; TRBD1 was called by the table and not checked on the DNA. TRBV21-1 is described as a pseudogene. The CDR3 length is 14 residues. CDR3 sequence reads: CASSKAMTGLEAFF. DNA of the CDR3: TGTGCCAGCAGCAAAGCCATGACAGGGCTTGAAGCTTTCTTT.

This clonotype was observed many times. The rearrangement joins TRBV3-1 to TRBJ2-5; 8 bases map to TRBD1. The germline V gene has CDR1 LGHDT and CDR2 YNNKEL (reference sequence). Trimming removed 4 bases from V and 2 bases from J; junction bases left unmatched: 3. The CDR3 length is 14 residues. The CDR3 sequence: CASSPDRAQETQYF. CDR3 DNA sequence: TGTGCCAGCAGCCCGGACAGGGCTCAAGAGACCCAGTACTTC.

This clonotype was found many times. DNA for the CDR3: TGCGCCAGCAGTGAGAGCTCCGGGACAACTAACTACGAGCAGTACTTC. It is translated as CASSESSGTTNYEQYF. This chain joins TRBV10-1 and TRBJ2-7; possible D gene TRBD1, 6 bases. CDR3 size: 16 residues. Germline assignment: CDR1 WNHNN and CDR2 SYGVQD (reference sequence). Trimming cost V 2 bases and J 3 bases, with 17 bases left between them.

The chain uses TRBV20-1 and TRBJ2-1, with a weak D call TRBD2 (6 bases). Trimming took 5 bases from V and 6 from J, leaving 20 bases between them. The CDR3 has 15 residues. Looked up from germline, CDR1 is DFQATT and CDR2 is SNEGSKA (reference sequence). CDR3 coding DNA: TGCAGTGCTCCTCGGGCTATCGGGGGAGCCAATGAGCAGTTCTTC. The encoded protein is CSAPRAIGGANEQFF.

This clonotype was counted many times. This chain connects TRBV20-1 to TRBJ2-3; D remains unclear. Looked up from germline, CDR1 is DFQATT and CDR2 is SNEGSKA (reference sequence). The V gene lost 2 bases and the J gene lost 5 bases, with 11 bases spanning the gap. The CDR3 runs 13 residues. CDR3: CSARRTFLDTQYF. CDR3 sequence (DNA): TGCAGTGCTAGACGAACTTTTTTAGATACGCAGTATTTT.

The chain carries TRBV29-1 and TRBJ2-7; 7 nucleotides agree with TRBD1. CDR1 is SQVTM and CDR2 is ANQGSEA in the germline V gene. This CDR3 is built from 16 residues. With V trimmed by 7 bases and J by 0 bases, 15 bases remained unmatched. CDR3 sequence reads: CSARSGTVILSYEQYF. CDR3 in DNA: TGCAGCGCCAGATCCGGGACAGTAATTCTCTCCTACGAGCAGTACTTC.

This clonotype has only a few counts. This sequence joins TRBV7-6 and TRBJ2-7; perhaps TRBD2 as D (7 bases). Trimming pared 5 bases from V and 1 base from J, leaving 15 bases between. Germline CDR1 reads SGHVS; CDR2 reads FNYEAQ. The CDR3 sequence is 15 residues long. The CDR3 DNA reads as TGTGCCAGCAGCCTAGGGGGGGGCACGTCCTACGAGCAGTACTTC. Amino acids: CASSLGGGTSYEQYF.

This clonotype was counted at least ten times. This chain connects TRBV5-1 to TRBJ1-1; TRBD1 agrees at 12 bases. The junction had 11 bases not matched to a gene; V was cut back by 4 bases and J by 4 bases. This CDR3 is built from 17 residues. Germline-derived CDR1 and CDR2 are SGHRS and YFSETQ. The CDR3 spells CASSQNRDRGRSTEAFF. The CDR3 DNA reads TGCGCCAGCAGCCAAAACCGGGACAGGGGGCGGAGCACTGAAGCTTTCTTT.

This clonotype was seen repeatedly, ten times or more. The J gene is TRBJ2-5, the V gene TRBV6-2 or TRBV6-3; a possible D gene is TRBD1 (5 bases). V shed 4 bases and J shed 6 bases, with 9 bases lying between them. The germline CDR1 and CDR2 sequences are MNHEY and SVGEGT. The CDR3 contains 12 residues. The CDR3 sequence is CASSWTSQTQYF. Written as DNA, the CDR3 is TGTGCCAGCAGTTGGACATCGCAGACCCAGTACTTC.

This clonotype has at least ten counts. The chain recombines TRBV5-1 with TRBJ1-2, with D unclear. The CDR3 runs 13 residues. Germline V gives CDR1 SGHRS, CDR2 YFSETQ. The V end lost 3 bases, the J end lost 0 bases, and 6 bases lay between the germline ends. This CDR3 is CASSSSANYGYTF. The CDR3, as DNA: TGCGCCAGCAGCTCTTCAGCTAACTATGGCTACACCTTC. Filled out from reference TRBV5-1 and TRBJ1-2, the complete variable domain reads KAGVTQTPRYLIKTRGQQVTLSCSPISGHRSVSWYQQTPGQGLQFLFEYFSETQRNKGNFPGRFSGRQFSNSRSEMNVSTLELGDSALYLCASSSSANYGYTFGSGTRLTVV.

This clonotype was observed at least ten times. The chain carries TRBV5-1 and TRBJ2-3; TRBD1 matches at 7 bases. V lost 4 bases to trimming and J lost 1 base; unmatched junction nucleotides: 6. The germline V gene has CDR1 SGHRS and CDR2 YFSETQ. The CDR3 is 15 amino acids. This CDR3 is CASSDGTVGTDTQYF. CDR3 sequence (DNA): TGCGCCAGCAGCGACGGGACAGTGGGCACAGATACGCAGTATTTT.

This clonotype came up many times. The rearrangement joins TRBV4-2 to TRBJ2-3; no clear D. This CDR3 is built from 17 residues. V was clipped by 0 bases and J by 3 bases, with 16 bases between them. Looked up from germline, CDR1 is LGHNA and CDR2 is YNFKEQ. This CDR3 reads CASSQDPPASGTDTQYF. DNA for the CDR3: TGTGCCAGCAGCCAAGATCCCCCAGCGTCCGGGACAGATACGCAGTATTTT.

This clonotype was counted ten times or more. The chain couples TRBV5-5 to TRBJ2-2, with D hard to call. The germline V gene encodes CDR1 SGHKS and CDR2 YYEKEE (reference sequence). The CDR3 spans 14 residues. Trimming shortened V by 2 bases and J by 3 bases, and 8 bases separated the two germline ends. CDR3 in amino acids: CASSLKAHTGELFF. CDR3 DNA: TGTGCCAGCAGCTTAAAGGCCCACACCGGGGAGCTGTTTTTT.

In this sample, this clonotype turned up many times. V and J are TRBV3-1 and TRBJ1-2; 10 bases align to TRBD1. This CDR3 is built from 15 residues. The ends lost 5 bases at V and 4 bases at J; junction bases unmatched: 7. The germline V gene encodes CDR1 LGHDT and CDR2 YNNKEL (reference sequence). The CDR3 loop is CASSGPGQGRYGYTF. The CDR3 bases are TGTGCCAGCAGCGGGCCGGGACAGGGGCGCTATGGCTACACCTTC.

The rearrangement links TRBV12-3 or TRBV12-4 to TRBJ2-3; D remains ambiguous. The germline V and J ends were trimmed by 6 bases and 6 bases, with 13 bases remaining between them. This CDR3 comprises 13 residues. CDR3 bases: TGTGCCAGCAGCGTGATTCTGGAGGATACGCAGTATTTT. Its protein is CASSVILEDTQYF.